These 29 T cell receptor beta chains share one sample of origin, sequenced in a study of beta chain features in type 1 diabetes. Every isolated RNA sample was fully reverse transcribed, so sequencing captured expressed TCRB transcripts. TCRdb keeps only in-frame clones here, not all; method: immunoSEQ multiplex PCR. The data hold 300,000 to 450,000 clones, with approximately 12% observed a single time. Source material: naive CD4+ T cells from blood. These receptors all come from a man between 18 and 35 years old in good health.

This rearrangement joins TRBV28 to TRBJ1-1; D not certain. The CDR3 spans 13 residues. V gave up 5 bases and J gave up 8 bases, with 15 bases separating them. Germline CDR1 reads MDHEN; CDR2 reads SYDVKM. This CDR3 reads CASSPLGSREAFF. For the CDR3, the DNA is TGTGCCAGCAGTCCACTTGGGAGCAGGGAAGCTTTCTTT.

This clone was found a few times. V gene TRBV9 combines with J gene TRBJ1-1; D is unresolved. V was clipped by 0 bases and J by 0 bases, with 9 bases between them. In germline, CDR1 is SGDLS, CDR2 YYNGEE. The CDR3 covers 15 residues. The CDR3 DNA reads TGTGCCAGCAGCGTAGGCACGGGGATGAACACTGAAGCTTTCTTT. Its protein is CASSVGTGMNTEAFF.

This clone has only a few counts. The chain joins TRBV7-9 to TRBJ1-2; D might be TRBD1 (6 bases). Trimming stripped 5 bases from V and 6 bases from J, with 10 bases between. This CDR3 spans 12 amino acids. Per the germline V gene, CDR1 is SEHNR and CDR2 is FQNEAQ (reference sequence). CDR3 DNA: TGTGCCAGCAGCCTCCGACAGGATGGCTACACCTTC. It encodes CASSLRQDGYTF.

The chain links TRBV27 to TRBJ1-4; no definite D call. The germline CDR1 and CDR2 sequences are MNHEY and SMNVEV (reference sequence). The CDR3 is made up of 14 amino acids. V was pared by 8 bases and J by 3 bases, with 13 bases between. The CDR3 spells CASSRGAPNEKLFF. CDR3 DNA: TGTGCCAGCTCTCGGGGTGCTCCTAATGAAAAACTGTTTTTT.

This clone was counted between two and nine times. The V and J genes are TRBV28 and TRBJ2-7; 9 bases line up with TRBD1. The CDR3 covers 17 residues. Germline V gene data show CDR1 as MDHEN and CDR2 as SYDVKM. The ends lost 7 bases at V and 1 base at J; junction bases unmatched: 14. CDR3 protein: CASNLRDRVKDSYEQYF. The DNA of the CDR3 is TGTGCCAGCAATCTCCGGGACAGGGTCAAGGATTCCTACGAGCAGTACTTC.

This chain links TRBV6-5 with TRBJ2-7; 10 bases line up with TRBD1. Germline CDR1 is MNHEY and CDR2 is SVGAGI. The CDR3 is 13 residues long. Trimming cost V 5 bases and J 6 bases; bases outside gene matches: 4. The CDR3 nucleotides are TGTGCCAGCAGTGTGGACAGGGGGAGCGAGCAGTACTTC. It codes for CASSVDRGSEQYF.

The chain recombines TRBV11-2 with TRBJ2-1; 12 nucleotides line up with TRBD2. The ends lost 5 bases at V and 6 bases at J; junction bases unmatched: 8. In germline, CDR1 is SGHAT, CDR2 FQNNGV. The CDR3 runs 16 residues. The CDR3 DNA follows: TGTGCCAGCAGCCAAACGCTAGCGGGAGGGCGCAATGAGCAGTTCTTC. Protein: CASSQTLAGGRNEQFF.

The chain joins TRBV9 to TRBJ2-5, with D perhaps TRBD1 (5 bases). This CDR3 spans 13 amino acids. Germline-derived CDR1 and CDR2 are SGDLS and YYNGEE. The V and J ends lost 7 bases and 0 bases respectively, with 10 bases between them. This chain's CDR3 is CASQGAYQETQYF. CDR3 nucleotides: TGTGCCAGCCAAGGGGCTTACCAAGAGACCCAGTACTTC.

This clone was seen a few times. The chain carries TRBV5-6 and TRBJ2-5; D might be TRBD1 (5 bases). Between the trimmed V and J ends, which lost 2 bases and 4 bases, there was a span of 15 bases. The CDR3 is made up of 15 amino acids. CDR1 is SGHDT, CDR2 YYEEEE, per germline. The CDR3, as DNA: TGTGCCAGCAGCTTAAGGGGATCGCCGTTAGAGACCCAGTACTTC. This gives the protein CASSLRGSPLETQYF. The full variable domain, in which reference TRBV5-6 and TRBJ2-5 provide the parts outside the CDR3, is DAGVTQSPTHLIKTRGQQVTLRCSPKSGHDTVSWYQQALGQGPQFIFQYYEEEERQRGNFPDRFSGHQFPNYSSELNVNALLLGDSALYLCASSLRGSPLETQYFGPGTRLLVL.

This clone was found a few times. The CDR3 nucleotides are TGTGCCAGCAGCCGGGGTAATCCCCCCACAGATACGCAGTATTTT. This gives the protein CASSRGNPPTDTQYF. The J gene is TRBJ2-3, the V gene TRBV7-2; a weak D match, TRBD2 (5 bases). The germline V gene has CDR1 SGHTA and CDR2 FQGNSA. V gave up 5 bases and J gave up 2 bases, with 14 bases separating them. This CDR3 has 15 residues.

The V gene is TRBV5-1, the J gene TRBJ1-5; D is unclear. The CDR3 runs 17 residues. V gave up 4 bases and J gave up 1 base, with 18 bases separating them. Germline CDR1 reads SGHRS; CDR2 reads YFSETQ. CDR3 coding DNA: TGCGCCAGCAGCGGCGGACTAGATATTGGGAGCAATCAGCCCCAGCATTTT. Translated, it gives CASSGGLDIGSNQPQHF.

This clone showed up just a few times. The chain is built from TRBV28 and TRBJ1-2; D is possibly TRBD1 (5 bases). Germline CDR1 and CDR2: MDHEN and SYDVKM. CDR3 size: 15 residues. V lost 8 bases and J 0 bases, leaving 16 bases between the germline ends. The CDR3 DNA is TGTGCCAGCGGAGGGCGGACGGGACCTAACTATGGCTACACCTTC. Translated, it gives CASGGRTGPNYGYTF.

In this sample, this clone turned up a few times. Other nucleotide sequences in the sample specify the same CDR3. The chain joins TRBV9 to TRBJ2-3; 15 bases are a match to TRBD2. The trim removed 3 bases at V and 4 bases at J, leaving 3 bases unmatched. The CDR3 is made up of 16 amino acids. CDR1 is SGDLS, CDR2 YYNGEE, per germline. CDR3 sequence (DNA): TGTGCCAGCAGCGGGGGACTAGCGGGGGGAGCAGATACGCAGTATTTT. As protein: CASSGGLAGGADTQYF.

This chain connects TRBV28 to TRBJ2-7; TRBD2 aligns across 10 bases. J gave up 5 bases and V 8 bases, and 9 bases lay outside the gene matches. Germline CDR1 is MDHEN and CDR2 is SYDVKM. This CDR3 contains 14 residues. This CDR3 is CASFPSGSRNEQYF. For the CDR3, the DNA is TGTGCCAGCTTTCCTAGCGGGAGTCGCAACGAGCAGTACTTC.

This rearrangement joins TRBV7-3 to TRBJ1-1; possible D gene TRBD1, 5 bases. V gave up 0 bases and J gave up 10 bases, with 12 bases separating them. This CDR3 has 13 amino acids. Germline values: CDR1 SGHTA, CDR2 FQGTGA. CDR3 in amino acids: CASSLTREERAFF. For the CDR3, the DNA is TGTGCCAGCAGCTTAACCAGGGAGGAGAGAGCTTTCTTT.

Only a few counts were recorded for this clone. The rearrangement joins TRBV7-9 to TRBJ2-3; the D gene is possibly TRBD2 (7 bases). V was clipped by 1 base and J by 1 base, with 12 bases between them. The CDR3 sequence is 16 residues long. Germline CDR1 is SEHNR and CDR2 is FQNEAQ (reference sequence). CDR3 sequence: CASSLVPRGRTDTQYF. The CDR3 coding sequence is TGTGCCAGCAGCTTAGTGCCGCGGGGGCGCACAGATACGCAGTATTTT.

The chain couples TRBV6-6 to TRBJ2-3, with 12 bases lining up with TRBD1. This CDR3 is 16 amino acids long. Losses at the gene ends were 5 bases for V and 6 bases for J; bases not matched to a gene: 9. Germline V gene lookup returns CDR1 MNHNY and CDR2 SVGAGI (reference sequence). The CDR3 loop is CASSPGQGAVVDTQYF. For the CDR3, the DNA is TGTGCCAGCAGTCCGGGACAGGGGGCTGTGGTGGATACGCAGTATTTT.

CDR3: CASSPSGVADGYTF. CDR3 DNA sequence: TGTGCCAGCTCACCATCGGGAGTGGCGGATGGCTACACCTTC. This chain links TRBV18 with TRBJ1-2, with D unclear. This CDR3 comprises 14 residues. The V gene lost 2 bases and the J gene lost 6 bases, with 13 bases spanning the gap. In germline, CDR1 is KGHSH, CDR2 LQKENI.

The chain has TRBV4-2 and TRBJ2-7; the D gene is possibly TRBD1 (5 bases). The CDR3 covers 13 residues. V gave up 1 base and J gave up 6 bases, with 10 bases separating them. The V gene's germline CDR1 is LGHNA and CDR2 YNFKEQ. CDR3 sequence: CASSQAQAGEQYF. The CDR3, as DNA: TGTGCCAGCAGCCAAGCACAGGCCGGCGAGCAGTACTTC.

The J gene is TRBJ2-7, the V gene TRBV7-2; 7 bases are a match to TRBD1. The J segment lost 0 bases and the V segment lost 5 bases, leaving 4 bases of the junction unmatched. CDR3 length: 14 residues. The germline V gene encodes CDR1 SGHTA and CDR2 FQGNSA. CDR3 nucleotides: TGTGCCAGCAGCCAGACAGGGACCTCCTACGAGCAGTACTTC. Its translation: CASSQTGTSYEQYF. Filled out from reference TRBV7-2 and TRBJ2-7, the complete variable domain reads GAGVSQSPSNKVTEKGKDVELRCDPISGHTALYWYRQSLGQGLEFLIYFQGNSAPDKSGLPSDRFSAERTGGSVSTLTIQRTQQEDSAVYLCASSQTGTSYEQYFGPGTRLTVT.

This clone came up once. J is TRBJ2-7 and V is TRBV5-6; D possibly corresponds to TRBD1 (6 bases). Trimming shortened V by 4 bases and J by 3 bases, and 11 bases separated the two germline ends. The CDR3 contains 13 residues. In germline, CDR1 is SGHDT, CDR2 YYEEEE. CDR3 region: CASSAQQGYEQYF. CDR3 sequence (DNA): TGTGCCAGCAGCGCACAACAGGGCTACGAGCAGTACTTC.

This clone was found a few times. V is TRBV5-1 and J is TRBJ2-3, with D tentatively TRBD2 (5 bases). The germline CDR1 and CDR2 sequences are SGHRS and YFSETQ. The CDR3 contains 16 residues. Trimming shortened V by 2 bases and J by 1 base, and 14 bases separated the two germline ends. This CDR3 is CASSFLTTKGTDTQYF. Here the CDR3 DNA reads TGCGCCAGCAGCTTTCTGACTACCAAAGGCACAGATACGCAGTATTTT.

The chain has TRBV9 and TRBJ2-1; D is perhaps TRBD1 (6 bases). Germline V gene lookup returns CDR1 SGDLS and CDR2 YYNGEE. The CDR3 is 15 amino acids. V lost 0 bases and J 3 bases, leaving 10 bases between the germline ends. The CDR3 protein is CASSVAGDNYNEQFF. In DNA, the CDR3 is TGTGCCAGCAGCGTAGCCGGGGACAACTACAATGAGCAGTTCTTC.

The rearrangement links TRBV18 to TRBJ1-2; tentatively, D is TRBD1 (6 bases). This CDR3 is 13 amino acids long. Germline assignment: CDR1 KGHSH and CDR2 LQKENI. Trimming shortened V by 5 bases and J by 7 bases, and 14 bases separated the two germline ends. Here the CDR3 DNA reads TGTGCCAGCTCAAGGACAGAGGAAGGTGGCTACACCTTC. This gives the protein CASSRTEEGGYTF.

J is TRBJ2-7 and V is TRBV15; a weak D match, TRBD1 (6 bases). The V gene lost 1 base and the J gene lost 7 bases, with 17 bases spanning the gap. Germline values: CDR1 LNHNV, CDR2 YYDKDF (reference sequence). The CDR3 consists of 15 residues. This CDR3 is CATSRGGLALREQYF. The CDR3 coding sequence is TGTGCCACCAGCAGAGGGGGGCTGGCCTTGAGAGAGCAGTACTTC.

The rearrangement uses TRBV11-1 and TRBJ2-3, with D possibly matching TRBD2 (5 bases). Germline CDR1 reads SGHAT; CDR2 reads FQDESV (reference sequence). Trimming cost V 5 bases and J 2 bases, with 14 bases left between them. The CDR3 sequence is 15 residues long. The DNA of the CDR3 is TGTGCCAGCAGCCCCTCCGGGATCGTCACAGATACGCAGTATTTT. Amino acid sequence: CASSPSGIVTDTQYF.

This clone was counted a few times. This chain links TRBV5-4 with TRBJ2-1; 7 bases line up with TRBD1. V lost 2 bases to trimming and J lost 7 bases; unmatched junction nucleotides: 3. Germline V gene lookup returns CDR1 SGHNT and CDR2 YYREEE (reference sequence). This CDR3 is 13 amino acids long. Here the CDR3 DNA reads TGTGCCAGCAGCTTAACAGGGGCGAATGAGCAGTTCTTC. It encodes CASSLTGANEQFF.

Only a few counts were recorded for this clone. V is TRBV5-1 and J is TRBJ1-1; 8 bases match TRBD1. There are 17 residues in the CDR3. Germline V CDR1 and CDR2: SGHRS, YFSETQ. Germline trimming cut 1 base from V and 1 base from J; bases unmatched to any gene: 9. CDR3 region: CASSLYLSTGENTEAFF. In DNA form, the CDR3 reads TGCGCCAGCAGCTTGTACCTTTCGACAGGGGAGAACACTGAAGCTTTCTTT.

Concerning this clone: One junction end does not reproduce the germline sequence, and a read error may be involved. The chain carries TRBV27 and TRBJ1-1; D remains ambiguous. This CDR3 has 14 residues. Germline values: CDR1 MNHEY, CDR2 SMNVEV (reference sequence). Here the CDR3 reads CASSLRQMNTEAFF. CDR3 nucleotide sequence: TGTGCCAGCAGTTTACGTCAGATGAACACAGAAGCTTTCTTT.